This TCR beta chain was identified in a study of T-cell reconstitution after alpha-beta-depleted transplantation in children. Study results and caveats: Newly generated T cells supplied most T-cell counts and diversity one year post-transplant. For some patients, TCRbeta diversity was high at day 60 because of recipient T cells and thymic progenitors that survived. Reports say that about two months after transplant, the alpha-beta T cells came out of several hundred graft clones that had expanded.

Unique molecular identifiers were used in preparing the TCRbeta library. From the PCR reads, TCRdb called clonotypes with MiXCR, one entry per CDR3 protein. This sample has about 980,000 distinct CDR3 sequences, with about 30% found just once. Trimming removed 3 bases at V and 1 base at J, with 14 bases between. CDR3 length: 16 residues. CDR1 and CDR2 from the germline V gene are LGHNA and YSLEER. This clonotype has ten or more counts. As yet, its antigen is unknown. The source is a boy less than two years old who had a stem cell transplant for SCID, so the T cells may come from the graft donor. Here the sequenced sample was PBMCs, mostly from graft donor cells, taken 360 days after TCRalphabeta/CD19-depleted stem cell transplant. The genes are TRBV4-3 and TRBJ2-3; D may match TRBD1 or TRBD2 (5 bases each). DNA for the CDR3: TGCGCCAGCAGCCATGCTGCACGGGGACGCACAGATACGCAGTATTTT. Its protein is CASSHAARGRTDTQYF.